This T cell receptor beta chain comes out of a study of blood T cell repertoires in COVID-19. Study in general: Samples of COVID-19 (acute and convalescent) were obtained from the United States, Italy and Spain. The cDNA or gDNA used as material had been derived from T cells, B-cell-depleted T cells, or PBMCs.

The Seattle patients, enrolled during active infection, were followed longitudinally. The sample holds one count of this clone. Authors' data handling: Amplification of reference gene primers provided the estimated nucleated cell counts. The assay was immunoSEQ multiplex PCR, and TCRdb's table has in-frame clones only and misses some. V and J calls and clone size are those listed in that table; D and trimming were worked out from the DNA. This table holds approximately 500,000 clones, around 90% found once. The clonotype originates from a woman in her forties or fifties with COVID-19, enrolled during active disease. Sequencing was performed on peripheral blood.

In DNA, the CDR3 is TGTGCCAGCAGTGCTACCAGGGGCACCCAAGAGACCCAGTACTTC. Its protein is CASSATRGTQETQYF. The rearrangement joins TRBV2 to TRBJ2-5; weak D call: TRBD1 (6 bases). The CDR3 spans 15 residues. Germline values: CDR1 SNHLY, CDR2 FYNNEI. The V gene lost 4 bases and the J gene lost 1 base, with 13 bases spanning the gap. The whole variable domain, remainder taken from reference TRBV2 and TRBJ2-5, is EPEVTQTPSHQVTQMGQEVILRCVPISNHLYFYWYRQILGQKVEFLVSFYNNEISEKSEIFDDQFSVERPDGSNFTLKIRSTKLEDSAMYFCASSATRGTQETQYFGPGTRLLVL.